The rows below give T cell receptor beta chains drawn from one sample of a study of blood T cell repertoires in COVID-19. Data came from immunoSEQ multiplex PCR; TCRdb stores just in-frame clones and leaves some out. There are 100,000 or so clones in the sample; about 86% occur only once, and about 4% lies in the top ten. The sequencing input was peripheral blood. The source is a man aged 55 to 69 with acute or convalescent COVID-19. Both conserved end residues are part of each CDR3. D genes are given only for firm matches. The size entry is marked missing in some rows and otherwise reads once, few, many or a size class.

clone_size: .
j_call: TRBJ2-3
v_call: TRBV9
d_call: TRBD1
cdr3_aa: CASSPGSRGLSDGRADTQYF
cdr3_nt: TGTGCCAGCAGCCCAGGGTCGAGGGGGCTTTCCGATGGTCGAGCAGATACGCAGTATTTT

clone_size: .
j_call: TRBJ2-1
v_call: TRBV20-1
d_call: .
cdr3_aa: CSASTGLLGNEQFF
cdr3_nt: TGCAGTGCTAGTACCGGACTCCTGGGCAATGAGCAGTTCTTC

clone_size: few
j_call: TRBJ1-1
v_call: TRBV7-9
d_call: .
cdr3_aa: CASSLSSGLDTEAFF
cdr3_nt: TGTGCCAGCAGCTTAAGTTCAGGGCTCGACACTGAAGCTTTCTTT

clone_size: .
j_call: TRBJ2-2
v_call: TRBV27
d_call: TRBD1
cdr3_aa: CASSPGQGIGELFF
cdr3_nt: TGTGCCAGCAGCCCGGGACAGGGTATCGGGGAGCTGTTTTTT

clone_size: .
j_call: TRBJ1-1
v_call: TRBV29-1
d_call: TRBD1
cdr3_aa: CSVGTGSGILGAEAFF
cdr3_nt: TGCAGCGTTGGGACAGGGTCTGGAATATTAGGCGCTGAAGCTTTCTTT

clone_size: .
j_call: TRBJ1-2
v_call: TRBV18
d_call: .
cdr3_aa: CASSDLKTANYGYTF
cdr3_nt: TGTGCCAGCTCCGACCTAAAGACAGCTAACTATGGCTACACCTTC

clone_size: .
j_call: TRBJ1-5
v_call: TRBV14
d_call: .
cdr3_aa: CASSHRGFNQPQHF
cdr3_nt: TGTGCCAGCAGCCATCGGGGGTTTAATCAGCCCCAGCATTTT

clone_size: .
j_call: TRBJ2-6
v_call: TRBV7-2
d_call: .
cdr3_aa: CASSFWGPSGANVLTF
cdr3_nt: TGTGCCAGCAGCTTCTGGGGGCCCTCTGGGGCCAACGTCCTGACTTTC

clone_size: few
j_call: TRBJ1-1
v_call: TRBV5-1
d_call: TRBD1
cdr3_aa: CASSLQGMNTEAFF
cdr3_nt: TGCGCCAGCAGCTTACAGGGGATGAACACTGAAGCTTTCTTT

clone_size: .
j_call: TRBJ2-5
v_call: TRBV6-2/TRBV6-3
d_call: TRBD2
cdr3_aa: CASSSIAGALYQETQYF
cdr3_nt: TGTGCCAGCAGTTCCATAGCGGGGGCCCTGTACCAAGAGACCCAGTACTTC

clone_size: .
j_call: TRBJ1-2
v_call: TRBV6-5
d_call: TRBD1
cdr3_aa: CASRARTGLDYGYTF
cdr3_nt: TGTGCCAGCAGGGCCCGGACAGGGCTCGACTATGGCTACACCTTC

clone_size: .
j_call: TRBJ2-7
v_call: TRBV28
d_call: TRBD1
cdr3_aa: CASNPTGGRGEQYF
cdr3_nt: TGTGCCAGCAACCCGACAGGGGGCCGAGGTGAGCAGTACTTC

clone_size: .
j_call: TRBJ1-5
v_call: TRBV19
d_call: TRBD1
cdr3_aa: CASSIQGAGNQPQHF
cdr3_nt: TGTGCCAGTAGTATACAGGGGGCCGGCAATCAGCCCCAGCATTTT

clone_size: .
j_call: TRBJ2-3
v_call: TRBV28
d_call: .
cdr3_aa: CASSRGATTDTQYF
cdr3_nt: TGTGCCAGCAGTCGCGGGGCCACCACAGATACGCAGTATTTT

clone_size: .
j_call: TRBJ1-2
v_call: TRBV5-1
d_call: TRBD1
cdr3_aa: CASSLGQGAGNYGYTF
cdr3_nt: TGCGCCAGCAGCTTGGGACAGGGGGCAGGGAACTATGGCTACACCTTC

clone_size: .
j_call: TRBJ2-3
v_call: TRBV24-1
d_call: TRBD2
cdr3_aa: CATSDLAGGEDTQYF
cdr3_nt: TGTGCCACCAGTGATTTGGCGGGAGGGGAAGATACGCAGTATTTT

clone_size: .
j_call: TRBJ2-1
v_call: TRBV7-8
d_call: TRBD1
cdr3_aa: CASSTRGRNNEQFF
cdr3_nt: TGTGCCAGCAGCACCAGGGGGCGAAATAATGAGCAGTTCTTC

clone_size: .
j_call: TRBJ2-1
v_call: TRBV6-5
d_call: TRBD2
cdr3_aa: CASSYTSGRRYNEQFF
cdr3_nt: TGTGCCAGCAGTTACACTAGCGGGAGAAGGTACAATGAGCAGTTCTTC

clone_size: few
j_call: TRBJ1-1
v_call: TRBV19
d_call: .
cdr3_aa: CASSIGARVAFF
cdr3_nt: TGTGCCAGTAGTATTGGGGCCAGGGTCGCTTTCTTT

clone_size: few
j_call: TRBJ1-2
v_call: TRBV2
d_call: TRBD1
cdr3_aa: CASSGQGYGYTF
cdr3_nt: TGTGCCAGCAGTGGACAGGGGTATGGCTACACCTTC

clone_size: .
j_call: TRBJ2-2
v_call: TRBV10-3
d_call: TRBD1
cdr3_aa: CAISGGWTTGFTGELFF
cdr3_nt: TGTGCCATCAGTGGTGGGTGGACGACAGGGTTCACCGGGGAGCTGTTTTTT

clone_size: .
j_call: TRBJ2-5
v_call: TRBV7-9
d_call: .
cdr3_aa: CASSFGTSQETQYF
cdr3_nt: TGTGCCAGCAGCTTCGGGACTTCTCAAGAGACCCAGTACTTC

clone_size: .
j_call: TRBJ2-3
v_call: TRBV11-2
d_call: TRBD2
cdr3_aa: CASSYSSGRLDTQYF
cdr3_nt: TGTGCCAGCAGCTATTCCAGCGGGAGGTTGGATACGCAGTATTTT

clone_size: .
j_call: TRBJ1-6
v_call: TRBV9
d_call: TRBD1
cdr3_aa: CASSVGTGGSSPLHF
cdr3_nt: TGTGCCAGCAGCGTAGGAACAGGGGGCAGTTCACCCCTCCACTTT

clone_size: .
j_call: TRBJ2-1
v_call: TRBV12-5
d_call: TRBD2
cdr3_aa: CASGLDPSTGGIYNEQFF
cdr3_nt: TGTGCTAGTGGTTTGGACCCCTCGACGGGGGGAATTTACAATGAGCAGTTCTTC

clone_size: .
j_call: TRBJ1-1
v_call: TRBV4-1
d_call: .
cdr3_aa: CASSSQDWENTEAFF
cdr3_nt: TGCGCCAGCAGCTCCCAGGACTGGGAGAACACTGAAGCTTTCTTT

clone_size: .
j_call: TRBJ1-5
v_call: TRBV19
d_call: .
cdr3_aa: CASSINDRYSNQPQHF
cdr3_nt: TGTGCCAGTAGTATCAACGACAGGTATAGCAATCAGCCCCAGCATTTT

clone_size: .
j_call: TRBJ1-1
v_call: TRBV21-1
d_call: .
cdr3_aa: CASRKRGGAWVRKNTEAFF
cdr3_nt: TGTGCCAGCAGGAAACGAGGAGGGGCCTGGGTTAGAAAGAACACTGAAGCTTTCTTT

clone_size: .
j_call: TRBJ1-5
v_call: TRBV11-2
d_call: TRBD1
cdr3_aa: CASSRDRGHQPQHF
cdr3_nt: TGTGCCAGCAGCCGGGACAGGGGGCATCAGCCCCAGCATTTT

clone_size: .
j_call: TRBJ2-6
v_call: TRBV7-7
d_call: .
cdr3_aa: CASSLGDSSSGANVLTF
cdr3_nt: TGTGCCAGCAGCTTAGGAGACTCATCGTCTGGGGCCAACGTCCTGACTTTC

clone_size: .
j_call: TRBJ1-3
v_call: TRBV3-1/TRBV3-2
d_call: TRBD1
cdr3_aa: CASSPAGGIGNTIYF
cdr3_nt: TGTGCCAGCAGCCCCGCAGGGGGGATAGGGAACACCATATATTTT

clone_size: .
j_call: TRBJ2-7
v_call: TRBV30
d_call: TRBD1
cdr3_aa: CAWGDRGYEQYF
cdr3_nt: TGTGCCTGGGGGGACAGGGGCTACGAGCAGTACTTC

clone_size: .
j_call: TRBJ2-3
v_call: TRBV3-1/TRBV3-2
d_call: TRBD2
cdr3_aa: CASSQDLAGSGTQYF
cdr3_nt: TGTGCCAGCAGCCAAGACCTAGCGGGGTCCGGAACGCAGTATTTT

clone_size: .
j_call: TRBJ1-3
v_call: TRBV7-9
d_call: .
cdr3_aa: CASSPRAGTGNTIYF
cdr3_nt: TGTGCCAGCAGCCCCCGAGCGGGGACAGGAAACACCATATATTTT

clone_size: .
j_call: TRBJ1-1
v_call: TRBV7-8
d_call: .
cdr3_aa: CASSLRWANTEAFF
cdr3_nt: TGTGCCAGCAGCTTAAGATGGGCGAACACTGAAGCTTTCTTT

clone_size: .
j_call: TRBJ1-3
v_call: TRBV7-9
d_call: TRBD1
cdr3_aa: CASSLLAGGLHTIYF
cdr3_nt: TGTGCCAGCAGCTTGTTAGCAGGGGGATTGCACACCATATATTTT

clone_size: .
j_call: TRBJ2-6
v_call: TRBV3-1/TRBV3-2
d_call: .
cdr3_aa: CASSQGTGLDSGANVLTF
cdr3_nt: TGTGCCAGCAGCCAAGGTACAGGATTAGACTCTGGGGCCAACGTCCTGACTTTC

clone_size: .
j_call: TRBJ2-5
v_call: TRBV9
d_call: TRBD2
cdr3_aa: CASSAGLAGVGTQYF
cdr3_nt: TGTGCCAGCAGCGCGGGACTAGCGGGAGTTGGGACCCAGTACTTC

clone_size: .
j_call: TRBJ2-2
v_call: TRBV18
d_call: TRBD2
cdr3_aa: CASSPGLAMNTGELFF
cdr3_nt: TGTGCCAGCTCACCGGGACTAGCGATGAACACCGGGGAGCTGTTTTTT

clone_size: .
j_call: TRBJ1-2
v_call: TRBV7-9
d_call: .
cdr3_aa: CASTRLPLGPNSANYGYTF
cdr3_nt: TGTGCCAGCACCCGATTACCCCTTGGGCCCAACTCTGCTAACTATGGCTACACCTTC

clone_size: .
j_call: TRBJ2-5
v_call: TRBV6-5
d_call: .
cdr3_aa: CASSRLGGDQETQYF
cdr3_nt: TGTGCCAGCAGTAGGCTAGGGGGTGACCAAGAGACCCAGTACTTC

clone_size: .
j_call: TRBJ2-1
v_call: TRBV3-1/TRBV3-2
d_call: TRBD2
cdr3_aa: CASSLAAGLADYNEQFF
cdr3_nt: TGTGCCAGCAGCCTCGCCGCGGGGCTAGCGGACTACAATGAGCAGTTCTTC

clone_size: .
j_call: TRBJ2-2
v_call: TRBV7-8
d_call: .
cdr3_aa: CASSRGANTGELFF
cdr3_nt: TGTGCCAGCAGCCGGGGCGCGAACACCGGGGAGCTGTTTTTT

clone_size: .
j_call: TRBJ2-1
v_call: TRBV9
d_call: .
cdr3_aa: CASSVADGSGYNEQFF
cdr3_nt: TGTGCCAGCAGCGTAGCAGACGGCTCGGGTTACAATGAGCAGTTCTTC

clone_size: .
j_call: TRBJ1-5
v_call: TRBV12-3/TRBV12-4
d_call: .
cdr3_aa: CASSPAGEPQHF
cdr3_nt: TGTGCCAGCAGTCCGGCGGGCGAGCCCCAGCATTTT